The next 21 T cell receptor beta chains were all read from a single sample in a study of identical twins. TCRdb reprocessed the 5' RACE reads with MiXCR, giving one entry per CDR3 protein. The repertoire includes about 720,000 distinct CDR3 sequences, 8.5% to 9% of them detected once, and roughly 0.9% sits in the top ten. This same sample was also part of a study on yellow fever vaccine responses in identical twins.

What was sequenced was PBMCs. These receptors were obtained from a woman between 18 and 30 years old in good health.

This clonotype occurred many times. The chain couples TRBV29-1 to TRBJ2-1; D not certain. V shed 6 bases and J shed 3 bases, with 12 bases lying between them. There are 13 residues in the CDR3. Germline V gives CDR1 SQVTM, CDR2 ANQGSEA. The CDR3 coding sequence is TGCAGCGTGCAAGGAAACAGCTACAATGAGCAGTTCTTC. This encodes CSVQGNSYNEQFF.

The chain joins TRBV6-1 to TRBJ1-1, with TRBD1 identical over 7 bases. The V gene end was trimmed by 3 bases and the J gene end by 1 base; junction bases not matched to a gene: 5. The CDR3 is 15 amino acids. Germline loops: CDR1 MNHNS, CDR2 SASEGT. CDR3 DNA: TGTGCCAGCAGTGAGCTGAGACAGGGGAACACTGAAGCTTTCTTT. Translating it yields CASSELRQGNTEAFF.

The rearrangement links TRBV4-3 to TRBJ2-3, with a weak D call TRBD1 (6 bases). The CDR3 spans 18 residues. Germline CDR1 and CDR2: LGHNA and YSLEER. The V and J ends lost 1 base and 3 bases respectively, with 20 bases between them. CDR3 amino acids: CASSQGGLGQYITDTQYF. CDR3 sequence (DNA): TGCGCCAGCAGCCAAGGAGGGCTAGGACAGTACATTACAGATACGCAGTATTTT.

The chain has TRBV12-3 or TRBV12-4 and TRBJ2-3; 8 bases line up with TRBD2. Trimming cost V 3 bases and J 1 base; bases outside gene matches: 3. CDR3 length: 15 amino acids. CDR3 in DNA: TGTGCCAGCAGTTTCTCGCGGGAGGGCACAGATACGCAGTATTTT. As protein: CASSFSREGTDTQYF.

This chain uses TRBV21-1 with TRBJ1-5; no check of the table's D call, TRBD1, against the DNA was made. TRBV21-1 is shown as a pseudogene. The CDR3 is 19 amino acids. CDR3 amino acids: CASSSHPTGEKGSNQPQHF. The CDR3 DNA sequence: TGTGCCAGCAGCTCCCACCCCACGGGCGAAAAAGGTAGCAATCAGCCCCAGCATTTT.

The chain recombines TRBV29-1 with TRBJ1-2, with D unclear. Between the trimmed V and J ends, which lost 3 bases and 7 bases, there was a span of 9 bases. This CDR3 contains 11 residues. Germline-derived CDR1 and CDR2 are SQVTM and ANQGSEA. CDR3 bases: TGCAGCGTTGACGGGCTTGGTGGCTACACCTTC. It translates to CSVDGLGGYTF.

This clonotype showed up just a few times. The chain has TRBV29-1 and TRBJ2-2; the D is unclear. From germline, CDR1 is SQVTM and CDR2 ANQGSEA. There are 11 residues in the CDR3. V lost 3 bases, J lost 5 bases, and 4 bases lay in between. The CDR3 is CSVERTGELFF. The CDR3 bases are TGCAGCGTTGAGCGGACCGGGGAGCTGTTTTTT.

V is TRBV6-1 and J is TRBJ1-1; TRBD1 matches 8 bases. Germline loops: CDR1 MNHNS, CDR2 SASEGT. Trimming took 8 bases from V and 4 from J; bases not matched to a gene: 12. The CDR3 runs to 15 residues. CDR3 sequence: CASQPDRDRGTEAFF. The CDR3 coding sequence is TGTGCCAGCCAGCCCGACCGAGACAGGGGCACTGAAGCTTTCTTT.

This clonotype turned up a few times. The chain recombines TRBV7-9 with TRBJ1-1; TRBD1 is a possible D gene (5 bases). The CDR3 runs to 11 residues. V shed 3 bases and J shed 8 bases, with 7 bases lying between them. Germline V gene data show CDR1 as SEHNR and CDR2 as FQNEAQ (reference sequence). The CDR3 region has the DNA TGTGCCAGCAGCTTTAAGGGGGAAGCTTTCTTT. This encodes CASSFKGEAFF.

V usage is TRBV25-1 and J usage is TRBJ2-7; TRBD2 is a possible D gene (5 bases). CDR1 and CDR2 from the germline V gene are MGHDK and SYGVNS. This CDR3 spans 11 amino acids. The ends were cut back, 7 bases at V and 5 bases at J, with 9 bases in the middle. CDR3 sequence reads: CASIAGNEQYF. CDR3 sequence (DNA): TGTGCCAGCATTGCCGGGAACGAGCAGTACTTC.

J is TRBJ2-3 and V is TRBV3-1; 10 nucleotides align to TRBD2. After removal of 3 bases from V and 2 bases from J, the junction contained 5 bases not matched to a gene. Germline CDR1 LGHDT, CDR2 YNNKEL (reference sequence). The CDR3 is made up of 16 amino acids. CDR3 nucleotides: TGTGCCAGCAGCCAGCGTCTAGCGGGGGTCACAGATACGCAGTATTTT. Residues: CASSQRLAGVTDTQYF.

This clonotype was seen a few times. CDR3 DNA sequence: TGCGCCAGCAGCCAAGTCGGGACAGGGGTTGAGACCCAGTACTTC. This sequence encodes CASSQVGTGVETQYF. The rearrangement joins TRBV4-3 to TRBJ2-5; 10 bases match TRBD1. V was clipped by 1 base and J by 5 bases; unmatched bases: 4. The CDR3 is made up of 15 amino acids. Germline lookup yields CDR1 LGHNA and CDR2 YSLEER.

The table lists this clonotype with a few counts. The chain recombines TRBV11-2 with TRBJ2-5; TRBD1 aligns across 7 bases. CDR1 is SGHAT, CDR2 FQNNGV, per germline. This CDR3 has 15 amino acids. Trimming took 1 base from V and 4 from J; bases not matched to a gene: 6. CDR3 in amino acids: CASSLGRYRGETQYF. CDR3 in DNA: TGTGCCAGCAGCTTAGGGCGGTACAGGGGAGAGACCCAGTACTTC.

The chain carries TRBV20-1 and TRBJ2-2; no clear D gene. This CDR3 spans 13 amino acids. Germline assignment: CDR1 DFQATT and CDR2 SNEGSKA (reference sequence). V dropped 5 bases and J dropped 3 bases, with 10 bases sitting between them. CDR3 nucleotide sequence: TGCAGTGCTTTTTCGGAGCACACCGGGGAGCTGTTTTTT. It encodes CSAFSEHTGELFF.

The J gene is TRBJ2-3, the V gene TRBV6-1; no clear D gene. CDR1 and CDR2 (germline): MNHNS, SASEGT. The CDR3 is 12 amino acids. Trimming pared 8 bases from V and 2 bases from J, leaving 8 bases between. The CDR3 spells CASDGITDTQYF. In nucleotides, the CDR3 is TGTGCCAGCGACGGAATCACAGATACGCAGTATTTT.

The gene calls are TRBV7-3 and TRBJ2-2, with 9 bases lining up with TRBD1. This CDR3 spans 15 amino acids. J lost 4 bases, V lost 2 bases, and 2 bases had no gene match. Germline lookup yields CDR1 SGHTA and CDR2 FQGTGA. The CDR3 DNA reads TGTGCCAGCAGCTTAGGGACAGGGACCACCGGGGAGCTGTTTTTT. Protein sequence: CASSLGTGTTGELFF. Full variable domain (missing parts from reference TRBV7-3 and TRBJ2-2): GAGVSQTPSNKVTEKGKYVELRCDPISGHTALYWYRQSLGQGPEFLIYFQGTGAADDSGLPNDRFFAVRPEGSVSTLKIQRTERGDSAVYLCASSLGTGTTGELFFGEGSRLTVL.

The CDR3 protein is CSARPGAGANVLTF. CDR3 nucleotide sequence: TGCAGTGCTAGGCCCGGGGCTGGGGCCAACGTCCTGACTTTC. The chain links TRBV20-1 to TRBJ2-6, with TRBD2 as a possible D gene (5 bases). Germline V lookup: CDR1 DFQATT, CDR2 SNEGSKA (reference sequence). CDR3 size: 14 residues. Trimming took 3 bases from V and 2 from J, leaving 8 bases between them.

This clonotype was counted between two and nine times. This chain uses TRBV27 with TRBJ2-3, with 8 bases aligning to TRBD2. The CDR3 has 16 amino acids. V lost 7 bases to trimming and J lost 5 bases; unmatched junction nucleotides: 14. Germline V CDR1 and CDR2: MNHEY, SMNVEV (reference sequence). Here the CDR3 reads CASISAPGGPGDTQYF. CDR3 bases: TGTGCCAGCATCTCTGCCCCGGGGGGGCCGGGAGATACGCAGTATTTT.

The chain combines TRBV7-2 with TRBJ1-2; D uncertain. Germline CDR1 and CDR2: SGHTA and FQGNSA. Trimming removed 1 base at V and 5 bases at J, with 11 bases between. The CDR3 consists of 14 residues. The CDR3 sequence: CASSLEAEGYGYTF. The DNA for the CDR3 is TGTGCCAGCAGCTTAGAGGCCGAAGGGTATGGCTACACCTTC.

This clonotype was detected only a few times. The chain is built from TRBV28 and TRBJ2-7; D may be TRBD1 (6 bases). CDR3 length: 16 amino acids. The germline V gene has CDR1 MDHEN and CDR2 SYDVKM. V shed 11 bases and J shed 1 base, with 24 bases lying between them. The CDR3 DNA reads TGTGCCGCGGTTAGGGGTGGGGCAAGGGGGTCCTACGAGCAGTACTTC. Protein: CAAVRGGARGSYEQYF.

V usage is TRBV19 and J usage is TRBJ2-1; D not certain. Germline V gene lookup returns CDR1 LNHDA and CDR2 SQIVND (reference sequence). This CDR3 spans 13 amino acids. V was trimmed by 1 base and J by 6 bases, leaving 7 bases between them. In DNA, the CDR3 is TGTGCCAGTAGTATAGGGGGTATCAATGAGCAGTTCTTC. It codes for CASSIGGINEQFF.